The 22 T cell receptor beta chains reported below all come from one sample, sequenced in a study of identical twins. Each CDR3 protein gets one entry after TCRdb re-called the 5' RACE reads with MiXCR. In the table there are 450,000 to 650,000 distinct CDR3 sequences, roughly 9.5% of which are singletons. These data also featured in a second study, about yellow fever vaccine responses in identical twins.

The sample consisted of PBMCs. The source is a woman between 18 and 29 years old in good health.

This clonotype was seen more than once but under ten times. The CDR3 loop reads CSARGRTGLNEQFF. The CDR3 DNA follows: TGCAGTGCTAGAGGCAGGACAGGGTTGAATGAGCAGTTCTTC. The V call is TRBV20-1, the J call TRBJ2-1, with 8 bases that match TRBD1. The length of the CDR3 is 14 residues. The ends lost 1 base at V and 7 bases at J; junction bases unmatched: 6. Germline V gives CDR1 DFQATT, CDR2 SNEGSKA (reference sequence).

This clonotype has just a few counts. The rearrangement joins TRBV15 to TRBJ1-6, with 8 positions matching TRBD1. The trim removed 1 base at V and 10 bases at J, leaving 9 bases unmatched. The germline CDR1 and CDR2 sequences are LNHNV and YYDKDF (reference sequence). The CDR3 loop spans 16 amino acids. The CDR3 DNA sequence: TGTGCCACCAGCAGAGCCTGGACAGGGAAAGGCTCACCCCTCCACTTT. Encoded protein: CATSRAWTGKGSPLHF.

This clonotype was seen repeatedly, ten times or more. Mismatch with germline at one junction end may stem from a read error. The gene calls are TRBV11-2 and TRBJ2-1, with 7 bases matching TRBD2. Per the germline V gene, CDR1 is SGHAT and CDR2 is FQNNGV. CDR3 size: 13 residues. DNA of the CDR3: TGTGCCAGCAGCTTGGGCCTGCGGGGGTTCGAGCTCTTC. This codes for CASSLGLRGFELF. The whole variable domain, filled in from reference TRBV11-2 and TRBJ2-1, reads EAGVAQSPRYKIIEKRQSVAFWCNPISGHATLYWYQQILGQGPKLLIQFQNNGVVDDSQLPKDRFSAERLKGVDSTLKIQPAKLEDSAVYLCASSLGLRGFELFGPGTRLTVL.

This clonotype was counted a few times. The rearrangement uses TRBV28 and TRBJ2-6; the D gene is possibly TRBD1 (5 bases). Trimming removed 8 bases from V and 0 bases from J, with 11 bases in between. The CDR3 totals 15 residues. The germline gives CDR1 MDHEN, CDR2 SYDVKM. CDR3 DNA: TGTGCCAGCGGCCAAAGGGGCTCTGGGGCCAACGTCCTGACTTTC. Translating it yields CASGQRGSGANVLTF. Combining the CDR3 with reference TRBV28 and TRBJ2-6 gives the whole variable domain DVKVTQSSRYLVKRTGEKVFLECVQDMDHENMFWYRQDPGLGLRLIYFSYDVKMKEKGDIPEGYSVSREKKERFSLILESASTNQTSMYLCASGQRGSGANVLTFGAGSRLTVL.

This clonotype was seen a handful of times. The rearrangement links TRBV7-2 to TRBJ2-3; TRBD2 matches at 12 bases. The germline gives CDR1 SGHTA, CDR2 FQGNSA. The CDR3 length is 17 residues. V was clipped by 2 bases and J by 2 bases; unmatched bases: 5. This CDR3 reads CASSLRLAGGYTDTQYF. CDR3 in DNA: TGTGCCAGCAGCTTACGGCTAGCGGGAGGGTACACAGATACGCAGTATTTT.

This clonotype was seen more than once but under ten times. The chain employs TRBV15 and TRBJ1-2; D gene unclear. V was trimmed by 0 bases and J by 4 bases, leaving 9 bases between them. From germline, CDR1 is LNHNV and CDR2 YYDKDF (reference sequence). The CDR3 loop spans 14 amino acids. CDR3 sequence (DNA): TGTGCCACCAGCAGAGAAGCGGTAACCTATGGCTACACCTTC. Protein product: CATSREAVTYGYTF. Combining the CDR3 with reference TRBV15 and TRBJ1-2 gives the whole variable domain DAMVIQNPRYQVTQFGKPVTLSCSQTLNHNVMYWYQQKSSQAPKLLFHYYDKDFNNEADTPDNFQSRRPNTSFCFLDIRSPGLGDTAMYLCATSREAVTYGYTFGSGTRLTVV.

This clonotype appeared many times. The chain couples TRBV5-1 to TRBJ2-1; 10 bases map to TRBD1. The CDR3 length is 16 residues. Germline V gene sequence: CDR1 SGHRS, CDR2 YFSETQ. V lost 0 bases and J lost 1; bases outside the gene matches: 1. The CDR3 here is CASSLGQGASYNEQFF. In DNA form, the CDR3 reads TGCGCCAGCAGCTTGGGACAGGGGGCATCCTACAATGAGCAGTTCTTC.

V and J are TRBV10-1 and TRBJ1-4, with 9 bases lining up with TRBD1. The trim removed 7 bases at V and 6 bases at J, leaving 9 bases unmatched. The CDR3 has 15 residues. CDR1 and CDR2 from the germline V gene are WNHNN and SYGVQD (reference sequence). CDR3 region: CASNTGTGFDEKLFF. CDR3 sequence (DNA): TGCGCCAGCAACACCGGGACAGGGTTTGATGAAAAACTGTTTTTT.

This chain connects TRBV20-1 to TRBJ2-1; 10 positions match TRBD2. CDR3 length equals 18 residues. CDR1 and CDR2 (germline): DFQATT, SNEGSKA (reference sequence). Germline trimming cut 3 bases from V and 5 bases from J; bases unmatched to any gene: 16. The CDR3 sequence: CSARSAAGGPIGDNEQFF. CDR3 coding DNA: TGCAGTGCTAGGTCCGCAGCGGGGGGGCCGATTGGAGACAATGAGCAGTTCTTC.

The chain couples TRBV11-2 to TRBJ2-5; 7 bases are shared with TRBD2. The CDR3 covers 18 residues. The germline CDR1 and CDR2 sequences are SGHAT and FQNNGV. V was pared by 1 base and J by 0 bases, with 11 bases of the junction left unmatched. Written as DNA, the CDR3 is TGTGCCAGCAGCTTAGGCCCTAGGGGTGCGGGAGACCAAGAGACCCAGTACTTC. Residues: CASSLGPRGAGDQETQYF. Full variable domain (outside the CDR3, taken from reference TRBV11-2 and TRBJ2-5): EAGVAQSPRYKIIEKRQSVAFWCNPISGHATLYWYQQILGQGPKLLIQFQNNGVVDDSQLPKDRFSAERLKGVDSTLKIQPAKLEDSAVYLCASSLGPRGAGDQETQYFGPGTRLLVL.

Here the CDR3 DNA reads TGTGCCAGCAAGGTCGGGACAGGGGTGTCCAAAAACATTCAGTACTTC. Residues: CASKVGTGVSKNIQYF. The chain has TRBV6-4 and TRBJ2-4; 10 bases match TRBD1. CDR1 is MRHNA and CDR2 is SNTAGT in the germline V gene. This CDR3 has 16 amino acids. The V and J ends lost 7 bases and 2 bases, in that order; junction bases with no gene match: 8.

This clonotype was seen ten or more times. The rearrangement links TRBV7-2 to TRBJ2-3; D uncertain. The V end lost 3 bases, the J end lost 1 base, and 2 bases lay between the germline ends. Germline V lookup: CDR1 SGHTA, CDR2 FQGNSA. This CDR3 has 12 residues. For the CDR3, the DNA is TGTGCCAGCAGCTTCGGCACAGATACGCAGTATTTT. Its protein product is CASSFGTDTQYF.

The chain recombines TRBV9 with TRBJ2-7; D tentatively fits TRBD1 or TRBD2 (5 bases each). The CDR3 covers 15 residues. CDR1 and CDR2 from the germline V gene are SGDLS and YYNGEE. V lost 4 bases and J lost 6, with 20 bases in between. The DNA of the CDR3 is TGTGCCAGCAGCTCTTCCGAGGGGCAGGTAGGCGAGCAGTACTTC. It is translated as CASSSSEGQVGEQYF.

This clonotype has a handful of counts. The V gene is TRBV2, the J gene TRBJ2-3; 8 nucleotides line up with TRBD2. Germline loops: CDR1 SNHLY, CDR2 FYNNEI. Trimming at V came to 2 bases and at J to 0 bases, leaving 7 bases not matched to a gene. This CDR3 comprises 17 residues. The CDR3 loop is CASSERLTSVSTDTQYF. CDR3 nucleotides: TGTGCCAGCAGTGAAAGGTTGACTAGCGTGAGCACAGATACGCAGTATTTT. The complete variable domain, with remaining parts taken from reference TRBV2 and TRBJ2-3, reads EPEVTQTPSHQVTQMGQEVILRCVPISNHLYFYWYRQILGQKVEFLVSFYNNEISEKSEIFDDQFSVERPDGSNFTLKIRSTKLEDSAMYFCASSERLTSVSTDTQYFGPGTRLTVL.

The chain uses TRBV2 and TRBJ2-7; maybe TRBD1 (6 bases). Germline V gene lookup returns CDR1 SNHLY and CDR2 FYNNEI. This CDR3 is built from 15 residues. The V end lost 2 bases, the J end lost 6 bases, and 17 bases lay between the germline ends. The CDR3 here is CASSEPYLDSSEQYF. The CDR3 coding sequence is TGTGCCAGCAGTGAACCCTATCTGGACAGCAGCGAGCAGTACTTC.

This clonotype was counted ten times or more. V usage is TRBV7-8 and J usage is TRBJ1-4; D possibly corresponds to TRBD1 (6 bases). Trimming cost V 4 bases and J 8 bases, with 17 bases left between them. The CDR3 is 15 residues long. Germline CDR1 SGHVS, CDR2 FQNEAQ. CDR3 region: CASSSDSLGGEKLFF. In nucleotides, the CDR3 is TGTGCCAGCAGCTCGGACAGCTTGGGCGGCGAAAAACTGTTTTTT. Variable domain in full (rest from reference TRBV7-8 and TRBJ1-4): GAGVSQSPRYKVAKRGQDVALRCDPISGHVSLFWYQQALGQGPEFLTYFQNEAQLDKSGLPSDRFFAERPEGSVSTLKIQRTQQEDSAVYLCASSSDSLGGEKLFFGSGTQLSVL.

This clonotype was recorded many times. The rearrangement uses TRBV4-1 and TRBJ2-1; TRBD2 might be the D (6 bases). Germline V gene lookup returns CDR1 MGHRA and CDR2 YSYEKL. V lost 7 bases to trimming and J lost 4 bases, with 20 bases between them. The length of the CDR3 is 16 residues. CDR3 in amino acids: CASTEVRGGLYNEQFF. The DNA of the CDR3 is TGCGCCAGCACCGAAGTACGGGGAGGACTATACAATGAGCAGTTCTTC.

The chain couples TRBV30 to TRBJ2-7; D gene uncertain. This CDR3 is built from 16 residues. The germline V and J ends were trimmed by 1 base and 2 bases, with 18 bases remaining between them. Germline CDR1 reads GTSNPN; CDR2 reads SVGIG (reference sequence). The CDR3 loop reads CAWSANRNVPTYEQYF. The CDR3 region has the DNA TGTGCCTGGAGTGCCAATAGGAACGTACCTACCTACGAGCAGTACTTC.

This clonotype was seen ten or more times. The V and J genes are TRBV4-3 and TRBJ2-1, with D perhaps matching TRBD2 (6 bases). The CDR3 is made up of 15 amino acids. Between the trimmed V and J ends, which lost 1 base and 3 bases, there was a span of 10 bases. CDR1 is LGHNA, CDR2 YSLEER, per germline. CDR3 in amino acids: CASSQVGGIYNEQFF. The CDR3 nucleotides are TGCGCCAGCAGCCAAGTGGGCGGGATCTACAATGAGCAGTTCTTC.

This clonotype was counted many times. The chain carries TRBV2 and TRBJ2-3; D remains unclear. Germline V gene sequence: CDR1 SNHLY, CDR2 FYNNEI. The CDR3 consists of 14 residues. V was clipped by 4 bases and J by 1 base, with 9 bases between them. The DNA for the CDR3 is TGTGCCAGCAGTGGGTTGGGTGGCACAGATACGCAGTATTTT. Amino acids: CASSGLGGTDTQYF. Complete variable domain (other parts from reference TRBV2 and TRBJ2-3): EPEVTQTPSHQVTQMGQEVILRCVPISNHLYFYWYRQILGQKVEFLVSFYNNEISEKSEIFDDQFSVERPDGSNFTLKIRSTKLEDSAMYFCASSGLGGTDTQYFGPGTRLTVL.

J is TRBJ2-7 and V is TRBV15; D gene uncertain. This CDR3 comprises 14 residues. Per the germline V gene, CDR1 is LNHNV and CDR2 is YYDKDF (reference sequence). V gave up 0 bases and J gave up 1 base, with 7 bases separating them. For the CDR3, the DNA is TGTGCCACCAGCAGAGAAGACGTTTCCTACGAGCAGTACTTC. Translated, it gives CATSREDVSYEQYF.

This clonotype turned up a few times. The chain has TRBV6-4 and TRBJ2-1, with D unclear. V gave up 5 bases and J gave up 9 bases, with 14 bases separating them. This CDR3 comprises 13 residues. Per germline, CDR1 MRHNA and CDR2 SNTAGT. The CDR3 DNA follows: TGTGCCAGCAGTACGTCCGCGTCTGGTGAGCAGTTCTTC. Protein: CASSTSASGEQFF.